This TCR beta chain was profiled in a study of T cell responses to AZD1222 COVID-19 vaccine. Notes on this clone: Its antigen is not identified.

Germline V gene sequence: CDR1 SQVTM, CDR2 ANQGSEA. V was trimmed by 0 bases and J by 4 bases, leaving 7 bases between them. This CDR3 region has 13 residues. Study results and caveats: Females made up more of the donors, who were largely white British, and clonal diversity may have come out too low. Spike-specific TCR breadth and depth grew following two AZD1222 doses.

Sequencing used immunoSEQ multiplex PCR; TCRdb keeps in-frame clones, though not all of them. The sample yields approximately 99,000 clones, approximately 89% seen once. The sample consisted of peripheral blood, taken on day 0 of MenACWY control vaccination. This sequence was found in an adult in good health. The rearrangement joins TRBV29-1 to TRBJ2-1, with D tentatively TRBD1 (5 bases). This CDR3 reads CSVEETAYNEQFF. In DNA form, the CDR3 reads TGCAGCGTTGAAGAGACAGCGTACAATGAGCAGTTCTTC.